This T cell receptor beta chain was obtained from a study of T cell responses to AZD1222 COVID-19 vaccine. Notes on the study in general: Spike-wide vaccine-associated CD4 TCRs dominated at 160-218 and 743-854. Clonal diversity was possibly underestimated; the donors were predominantly white British and more often female.

Comment on this clone: The antigen is unknown.

The CDR3 has 16 amino acids. Germline V gives CDR1 SGHVS, CDR2 FQNEAQ. The germline V and J ends were trimmed by 3 bases and 1 base, with 16 bases remaining between them. Sequenced by immunoSEQ multiplex PCR; TCRdb stores in-frame clones only, minus some. The data show roughly 150,000 clones, around 88% seen once. The receptor was isolated from an adult who received the AZD1222 COVID-19 vaccine. The specimen was peripheral blood, collected 28 days after the second AZD1222 dose. This rearrangement joins TRBV7-8 to TRBJ2-7; D unclear. The CDR3 DNA sequence: TGTGCCAGCAGCTTGCGAGAAATCGGGCCTTCCTACGAGCAGTACTTC. Protein: CASSLREIGPSYEQYF.